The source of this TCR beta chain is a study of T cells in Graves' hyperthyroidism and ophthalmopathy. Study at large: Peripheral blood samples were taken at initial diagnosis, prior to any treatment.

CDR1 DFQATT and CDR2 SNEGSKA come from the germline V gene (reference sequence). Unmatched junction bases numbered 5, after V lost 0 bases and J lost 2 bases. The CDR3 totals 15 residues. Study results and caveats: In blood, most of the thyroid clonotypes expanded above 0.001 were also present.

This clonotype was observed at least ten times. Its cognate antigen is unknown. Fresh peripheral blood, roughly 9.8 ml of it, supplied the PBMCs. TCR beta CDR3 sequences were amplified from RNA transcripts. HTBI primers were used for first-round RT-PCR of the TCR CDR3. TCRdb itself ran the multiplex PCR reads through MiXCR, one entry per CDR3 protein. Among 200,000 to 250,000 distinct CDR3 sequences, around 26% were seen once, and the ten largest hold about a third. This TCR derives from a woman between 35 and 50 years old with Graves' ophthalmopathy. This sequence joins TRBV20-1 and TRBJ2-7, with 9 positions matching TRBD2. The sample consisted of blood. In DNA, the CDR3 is TGCAGTGCTAGAGATCCAGCGGGAGGAACCTACGAGCAGTACTTC. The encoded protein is CSARDPAGGTYEQYF.